These T cell receptor beta chains were read from a single sample in a study of blood T cell repertoires in COVID-19. TCRdb keeps only in-frame clones here, not all; method: immunoSEQ multiplex PCR. Of about 300,000 clones listed, 89% are singletons. What was sequenced was PBMCs or T cells enriched from blood (not recorded which). Receptor source: a man in his sixties who had recovered from COVID-19. The CDR3 runs from the conserved cysteine through the conserved F or W. Each record gives: J gene, V gene, CDR3 protein.

j_call: TRBJ2-3; v_call: TRBV14; cdr3_aa: CASSLLRGQGVNTQYF
j_call: TRBJ2-2; v_call: TRBV28; cdr3_aa: CASSLSPGLGGELFF
j_call: TRBJ2-2; v_call: TRBV7-3; cdr3_aa: CASSATTGTGELFF
j_call: TRBJ2-3; v_call: TRBV29-1; cdr3_aa: CSARDRGRTDTQYF
j_call: TRBJ1-5; v_call: TRBV10-3; cdr3_aa: CAISESSGVSQPQHF
j_call: TRBJ2-2; v_call: TRBV6-5; cdr3_aa: CASRGSGMFGELFF
j_call: TRBJ2-2; v_call: TRBV20-1; cdr3_aa: CSASYRANTGELFF
j_call: TRBJ1-5; v_call: TRBV24-1; cdr3_aa: CATSDLLLDRGQPQHF
j_call: TRBJ1-2; v_call: TRBV5-4; cdr3_aa: CASSSTKTAGANYGYTF
j_call: TRBJ2-3; v_call: TRBV6-5; cdr3_aa: CASLAGGVYF
j_call: TRBJ2-7; v_call: TRBV28; cdr3_aa: CASLTTTPGEQYF
j_call: TRBJ1-5; v_call: TRBV4-1; cdr3_aa: CASSQFGQGQGLAQPQHF
j_call: TRBJ2-7; v_call: TRBV5-1; cdr3_aa: CASSSGNPIPYEQYF
j_call: TRBJ1-5; v_call: TRBV19; cdr3_aa: CASREPIGVGFENQPQHF
j_call: TRBJ1-1; v_call: TRBV19; cdr3_aa: CASRSREFNTEAFF
j_call: TRBJ2-2; v_call: TRBV28; cdr3_aa: CASRVAVRNTGELFF
j_call: TRBJ2-3; v_call: TRBV6-5; cdr3_aa: CASSYSRTGGTQYF
j_call: TRBJ1-6; v_call: TRBV18; cdr3_aa: CASSHTKNNSPLHF
j_call: TRBJ1-2; v_call: TRBV9; cdr3_aa: CASSSERGDGYTF
j_call: TRBJ1-1; v_call: TRBV6-5; cdr3_aa: CASSSDRGLSTEAFF
j_call: TRBJ2-3; v_call: TRBV7-9; cdr3_aa: CASSYGGKDTQYF
j_call: TRBJ2-1; v_call: TRBV24-1; cdr3_aa: CATSEAGLASMKQFF
j_call: TRBJ2-2; v_call: TRBV7-2; cdr3_aa: CASSFTAGGPTGELFF
j_call: TRBJ2-2; v_call: TRBV11-3; cdr3_aa: CASSLQGGSNTGELFF
j_call: TRBJ2-1; v_call: TRBV7-6; cdr3_aa: CASSSRSGRAYNEQFF
j_call: TRBJ2-5; v_call: TRBV5-1; cdr3_aa: CASSIGQGLVQETQYF
j_call: TRBJ2-4; v_call: TRBV5-5; cdr3_aa: CASSLDYYGIQYF
j_call: TRBJ2-7; v_call: TRBV27; cdr3_aa: CASSFVGTGDNEQYF
j_call: TRBJ2-2; v_call: TRBV18; cdr3_aa: CASSPTGQGGTGELFF
j_call: TRBJ2-3; v_call: TRBV28; cdr3_aa: CASSSAGYGADTQYF
j_call: TRBJ2-7; v_call: TRBV5-1; cdr3_aa: CASSPGQGRKEQYF
j_call: TRBJ2-5; v_call: TRBV19; cdr3_aa: CASTKGLAGGPGETQYF
j_call: TRBJ2-1; v_call: TRBV28; cdr3_aa: CASSRGVNSYNEQFF
j_call: TRBJ2-5; v_call: TRBV19; cdr3_aa: CASSSGRARETQYF
j_call: TRBJ2-2; v_call: TRBV21-1; cdr3_aa: CASSNRLDRYTGELFF
j_call: TRBJ1-5; v_call: TRBV19; cdr3_aa: CASGYSYQPQHF
j_call: TRBJ1-5; v_call: TRBV19; cdr3_aa: CASSSRDRGSNQPQHF
j_call: TRBJ1-4; v_call: TRBV6-5; cdr3_aa: CASSGQGGEKLFF
j_call: TRBJ2-1; v_call: TRBV7-6; cdr3_aa: CASSRDRGAVGNEQFF
j_call: TRBJ2-7; v_call: TRBV19; cdr3_aa: CASSIRQGDEQYF
j_call: TRBJ1-5; v_call: TRBV7-8; cdr3_aa: CASSLSPDQPQHF
j_call: TRBJ1-4; v_call: TRBV28; cdr3_aa: CASRHTGVATNEKLFF
j_call: TRBJ2-3; v_call: TRBV24-1; cdr3_aa: CATSDYSGTDTQYF
j_call: TRBJ1-5; v_call: TRBV12-5; cdr3_aa: CARNQGTLNQPQHF
j_call: TRBJ1-5; v_call: TRBV30; cdr3_aa: CAWDSPYSNQPQHF
j_call: TRBJ1-2; v_call: TRBV2; cdr3_aa: CASNREGLSGYTF
j_call: TRBJ2-7; v_call: TRBV4-1; cdr3_aa: CASSQDTYRPYEQYF
j_call: TRBJ1-2; v_call: TRBV5-1; cdr3_aa: CASSLDGDYGYTF
j_call: TRBJ1-1; v_call: TRBV5-1; cdr3_aa: CASSLFGRGNTEAFF
j_call: TRBJ2-1; v_call: TRBV30; cdr3_aa: CAWSMASGNYNEQFF
j_call: TRBJ2-3; v_call: TRBV19; cdr3_aa: CASSISPSGSSTDTQYF
j_call: TRBJ2-1; v_call: TRBV24-1; cdr3_aa: CATSDSGTGLYNEQFF
j_call: TRBJ1-6; v_call: TRBV28; cdr3_aa: CASSPPTGFTNNSPLHF